The 14 T cell receptor beta chains listed next were all sequenced from one sample in a study of CD4 T cells in relation to SARS-CoV-2 and coronaviruses. The protocol was immunoSEQ multiplex PCR, while the TCRdb copy is restricted to in-frame clones and leaves out a portion. The sample lists roughly 71,000 clones, over 80% occurring once. Unexposed donor CD4+ T cells date from about 2011-2018, before the COVID-19 pandemic. Sequenced input: memory CD4+ T cells from PBMCs. The receptors originated from a human donor in good health.

This clone has just a few counts. This chain connects TRBV28 to TRBJ1-5; unclear D gene. V lost 11 bases and J 3 bases, leaving 17 bases between the germline ends. Germline V gene sequence: CDR1 MDHEN, CDR2 SYDVKM. The CDR3 is 14 residues long. The CDR3 sequence: CASGRSPDNQPQHF. Here the CDR3 DNA reads TGTGCCTCTGGGCGGTCTCCGGACAATCAGCCCCAGCATTTT.

This clone was seen once. This chain links TRBV11-2 with TRBJ2-4; D is unclear. V lost 5 bases and J 5 bases, leaving 7 bases between the germline ends. CDR1 is SGHAT and CDR2 is FQNNGV in the germline V gene. This CDR3 is 12 amino acids long. The chain's CDR3 is CASSPSENIQYF. Written as DNA, the CDR3 is TGTGCCAGCAGCCCCTCCGAAAACATTCAGTACTTC.

The V call is TRBV2, the J call TRBJ2-2; D not certain. This CDR3 comprises 14 residues. Germline V gives CDR1 SNHLY, CDR2 FYNNEI. The V and J ends lost 6 bases and 4 bases respectively, with 12 bases between them. The CDR3 here is CASRVLDGTGELFF. CDR3 sequence (DNA): TGTGCCAGCAGGGTGCTGGACGGCACCGGGGAGCTGTTTTTT.

The rearrangement uses TRBV6-5 and TRBJ2-5; the D gene is possibly TRBD1 (5 bases). The CDR3 consists of 14 residues. The V end lost 7 bases, the J end lost 5 bases, and 17 bases lay between the germline ends. The germline V gene encodes CDR1 MNHEY and CDR2 SVGAGI. CDR3 DNA: TGTGCCAGCACCGAGGTAGGGGTGGTCGAGACCCAGTACTTC. Its translation is CASTEVGVVETQYF.

The V gene is TRBV30, the J gene TRBJ1-1, with D possibly being TRBD1 (6 bases). CDR1 GTSNPN and CDR2 SVGIG come from the germline V gene (reference sequence). There are 13 residues in the CDR3. V gave up 2 bases and J gave up 4 bases, with 11 bases separating them. Here the CDR3 DNA reads TGTGCCTGGAGTTCACAGGGAAGCACTGAAGCTTTCTTT. Protein sequence: CAWSSQGSTEAFF.

V usage is TRBV6-2 or TRBV6-3 and J usage is TRBJ2-3, with TRBD2 matching 14 bases. The CDR3 runs to 18 residues. The V and J ends lost 6 bases and 2 bases, in that order; junction bases with no gene match: 10. Germline CDR1 reads MNHEY; CDR2 reads SVGEGT. The chain's CDR3 is CASSDGTSGGYPTDTQYF. The DNA for the CDR3 is TGTGCCAGCAGCGACGGGACTAGCGGGGGCTACCCCACAGATACGCAGTATTTT.

This clone was detected only once. This chain connects TRBV5-1 to TRBJ1-2; TRBD1 might be the D (6 bases). The CDR3 extends over 14 amino acids. Trimming stripped 4 bases from V and 0 bases from J, with 10 bases between. The germline CDR1 and CDR2 sequences are SGHRS and YFSETQ. The CDR3 loop is CASSVGGANYGYTF. The CDR3 DNA sequence: TGCGCCAGCAGCGTAGGGGGAGCTAACTATGGCTACACCTTC.

This rearrangement joins TRBV7-2 to TRBJ2-4; 9 bases agree with TRBD1. V was clipped by 4 bases and J by 10 bases; unmatched bases: 23. The CDR3 extends over 19 amino acids. Per germline, CDR1 SGHTA and CDR2 FQGNSA. CDR3 DNA sequence: TGTGCCAGCAGCTCAACGGACAGGGGCGAGTTCGCCACTATGGATATTCAGTACTTC. Residues: CASSSTDRGEFATMDIQYF.

In its sample, this clone was seen a few times. This chain joins TRBV9 and TRBJ1-3, with D maybe TRBD1 (6 bases). The ends were cut back, 4 bases at V and 4 bases at J, with 12 bases in the middle. This CDR3 contains 14 residues. Germline CDR1 and CDR2: SGDLS and YYNGEE. CDR3 loop: CASSFGGLGNTIYF. The CDR3 bases are TGTGCCAGCAGCTTTGGGGGGCTCGGAAACACCATATATTTT. The full variable domain, rest sourced from reference TRBV9 and TRBJ1-3, is DSGVTQTPKHLITATGQRVTLRCSPRSGDLSVYWYQQSLDQGLQFLIQYYNGEERAKGNILERFSAQQFPDLHSELNLSSLELGDSALYFCASSFGGLGNTIYFGEGSWLTVV.

The chain joins TRBV27 to TRBJ2-7; possible D gene TRBD1, 6 bases. The V gene's germline CDR1 is MNHEY and CDR2 SMNVEV (reference sequence). This CDR3 contains 12 residues. V was trimmed by 4 bases and J by 12 bases, leaving 16 bases between them. CDR3 DNA sequence: TGTGCCAGCAGTTCTGCCGGGACATCAACGTACTTC. Amino acids: CASSSAGTSTYF.

This clone has just a few counts. The J gene is TRBJ1-6, the V gene TRBV7-9; no clear D gene. Trimming removed 5 bases at V and 6 bases at J, with 11 bases between. The length of the CDR3 is 14 residues. The germline V gene has CDR1 SEHNR and CDR2 FQNEAQ (reference sequence). CDR3 DNA sequence: TGTGCCAGCAGCCCCGTTGGGCTTAATTCACCCCTCCACTTT. Residues: CASSPVGLNSPLHF.

This clone was found a few times. The rearrangement links TRBV7-9 to TRBJ1-2; D perhaps matches TRBD1 (5 bases). V lost 2 bases, J lost 4 bases, and 11 bases lay in between. Germline assignment: CDR1 SEHNR and CDR2 FQNEAQ (reference sequence). The CDR3 spans 14 residues. The CDR3 nucleotides are TGTGCCAGCAGCTTAAGGGGCGATCTCTATGGCTACACCTTC. This sequence encodes CASSLRGDLYGYTF.

This chain joins TRBV7-2 and TRBJ2-1; tentatively, D is TRBD1 or TRBD2 (5 bases each). V lost 5 bases, J lost 15 bases, and 23 bases lay in between. The germline V gene has CDR1 SGHTA and CDR2 FQGNSA. The CDR3 loop spans 14 amino acids. The CDR3 DNA follows: TGTGCCAGCAGCCCCGTCGGTGGGGCCGTTACTAGGTTCTTC. Translated, it gives CASSPVGGAVTRFF.

The gene calls are TRBV7-3 and TRBJ2-1; no firm D call. V lost 1 base, J lost 7 bases, and 14 bases lay in between. The CDR3 runs 15 residues. CDR1 SGHTA and CDR2 FQGTGA come from the germline V gene. The CDR3 nucleotides read TGTGCCAGCAGCTTAAGTCAGCAGACCCCTAATGAGCAGTTCTTC. Its translation: CASSLSQQTPNEQFF. Full variable domain (outside the CDR3, taken from reference TRBV7-3 and TRBJ2-1): GAGVSQTPSNKVTEKGKYVELRCDPISGHTALYWYRQSLGQGPEFLIYFQGTGAADDSGLPNDRFFAVRPEGSVSTLKIQRTERGDSAVYLCASSLSQQTPNEQFFGPGTRLTVL.